The 30 T cell receptor beta chains given below trace back to one sample, sequenced in a study of T cells in Graves' hyperthyroidism and ophthalmopathy. The investigators amplified TCR beta CDR3 regions from RNA transcripts. The HTBI primer set served for first-round RT-PCR of the TCR CDR3. A single record per CDR3 protein comes from TCRdb applying MiXCR to the multiplex PCR reads. There are about 420,000 distinct CDR3 sequences in the sample; roughly an eighth occur only once, and 5.3% lies in the top ten. Sequencing used blood. The receptors derive from a woman under 30 with Graves' hyperthyroidism.

The sample holds many counts of this clonotype. The rearrangement links TRBV27 to TRBJ1-2, with D tentatively TRBD1 (6 bases). Deletions cut 6 bases from V and 2 bases from J, with 19 bases between. CDR1 MNHEY and CDR2 SMNVEV come from the germline V gene (reference sequence). This CDR3 has 16 amino acids. CDR3 protein: CASRHNTGQINYGYTF. The CDR3 bases are TGTGCCAGCAGACATAATACCGGACAGATCAACTATGGCTACACCTTC.

As for this clonotype: This may arise from a read error, as a much more abundant clone is one base away. This chain links TRBV6-1 with TRBJ2-7; D is unclear. Looked up from germline, CDR1 is MNHNS and CDR2 is SASEGT. CDR3 length: 12 residues. V was clipped by 8 bases and J by 3 bases, with 11 bases between them. In nucleotides, the CDR3 is TGTGCCAGCGGGAAAAGGGACTACGAGCAGTACTTC. Translated: CASGKRDYEQYF.

There are a few counts of this clonotype. The V call is TRBV28, the J call TRBJ1-2, with D possibly TRBD1 on 6 matching bases. The CDR3 is 12 amino acids. The V end was cut by 9 bases, the J end by 2 bases, with 10 bases between. The V gene's germline CDR1 is MDHEN and CDR2 SYDVKM. This CDR3 reads CASRGLNYGYTF. CDR3 bases: TGTGCCAGTAGGGGGTTAAACTATGGCTACACCTTC.

In the case of this clonotype: A read error may explain this, as a much larger clone is one base away. The chain uses TRBV20-1 and TRBJ2-7; 11 nucleotides align to TRBD2. With 0 bases clipped from V and 6 bases from J, the junction kept 10 bases outside the gene matches. Germline-derived CDR1 and CDR2 are DFQATT and SNEGSKA (reference sequence). The CDR3 consists of 16 residues. CDR3 sequence reads: CSARDRLAGTHREQYF. The CDR3 DNA follows: TGCAGTGCTAGAGATCGACTAGCGGGAACCCACCGCGAGCAGTACTTC.

In this sample, this clonotype turned up many times. The rearrangement joins TRBV28 to TRBJ2-7; 10 bases are shared with TRBD2. The germline V gene has CDR1 MDHEN and CDR2 SYDVKM. The CDR3 consists of 15 residues. Trimming took 6 bases from V and 0 from J; bases not matched to a gene: 5. CDR3 amino acids: CASRTPSGSSYEQYF. The CDR3 DNA sequence: TGTGCCAGCAGAACTCCTAGCGGGAGCTCCTACGAGCAGTACTTC.

This clonotype was recorded many times. The chain recombines TRBV3-1 with TRBJ1-1, with no clear D. CDR3 length: 14 amino acids. The germline CDR1 and CDR2 sequences are LGHDT and YNNKEL (reference sequence). Trimming removed 3 bases from V and 6 bases from J, with 14 bases in between. CDR3 protein: CASSQGPTRAEAFF. The DNA for the CDR3 is TGTGCCAGCAGCCAGGGTCCTACACGGGCTGAAGCTTTCTTT.

This clonotype was detected only a few times. The J gene is TRBJ1-5, the V gene TRBV9; the D is unclear. V dropped 0 bases and J dropped 4 bases, with 5 bases sitting between them. CDR3 length equals 13 residues. CDR1 is SGDLS and CDR2 is YYNGEE in the germline V gene. The CDR3 sequence: CASSVDPNQPQHF. In DNA form, the CDR3 reads TGTGCCAGCAGCGTAGATCCAAATCAGCCCCAGCATTTT.

There are a few counts of this clonotype. This chain links TRBV5-5 with TRBJ1-5; tentatively, D is TRBD1 (5 bases). V lost 1 base and J 6 bases, leaving 14 bases between the germline ends. The V gene's germline CDR1 is SGHKS and CDR2 YYEKEE (reference sequence). The CDR3 runs to 15 residues. DNA for the CDR3: TGTGCCAGCAGCTTGCGATCGCAGGGTTTTCAGCCCCAGCATTTT. Protein: CASSLRSQGFQPQHF. Full variable domain (outside the CDR3, taken from reference TRBV5-5 and TRBJ1-5): DAGVTQSPTHLIKTRGQQVTLRCSPISGHKSVSWYQQVLGQGPQFIFQYYEKEERGRGNFPDRFSARQFPNYSSELNVNALLLGDSALYLCASSLRSQGFQPQHFGDGTRLSIL.

Worth noting for this clonotype: This sequence may be a read error, since a much larger clone differs from it by one base. The chain combines TRBV5-6 with TRBJ1-5; D is possibly TRBD1 (6 bases). Germline V lookup: CDR1 SGHDT, CDR2 YYEEEE. The CDR3 loop spans 13 amino acids. CDR3 bases: TGTGCCGGCAGCTTGCAGGGGCCCAGCCCCCAGCATTTT. Residues: CAGSLQGPSPQHF.

This clonotype was picked up many times. The gene calls are TRBV5-6 and TRBJ2-7; 9 nucleotides align to TRBD1. Trimming removed 3 bases from V and 7 bases from J; junction bases left unmatched: 11. The CDR3 has 15 residues. Germline V CDR1 and CDR2: SGHDT, YYEEEE. This chain's CDR3 is CASSSARDRAKEQYF. The CDR3 coding sequence is TGTGCCAGCAGCTCAGCCCGGGACAGGGCGAAGGAGCAGTACTTC.

This clonotype was detected ten times or more. The V and J genes are TRBV6-1 and TRBJ1-2; 9 nucleotides agree with TRBD1. Germline V gives CDR1 MNHNS, CDR2 SASEGT. The V gene end was trimmed by 7 bases and the J gene end by 0 bases; junction bases not matched to a gene: 3. This CDR3 comprises 14 residues. CDR3 protein: CASIRDRANYGYTF. As DNA, the CDR3 is TGTGCCAGCATCCGGGACAGGGCTAACTATGGCTACACCTTC.

This clonotype was seen ten or more times. V is TRBV20-1 and J is TRBJ1-1; D perhaps matches TRBD1 (6 bases). V was pared by 6 bases and J by 0 bases, with 17 bases between. Germline V lookup: CDR1 DFQATT, CDR2 SNEGSKA (reference sequence). The CDR3 has 15 residues. This CDR3 reads CSARHDRPLNTEAFF. CDR3 nucleotides: TGCAGTGCCCGCCACGACAGGCCCTTGAACACTGAAGCTTTCTTT.

The chain uses TRBV7-9 and TRBJ1-3; D is undetermined. Germline CDR1 reads SEHNR; CDR2 reads FQNEAQ (reference sequence). Deletions cut 2 bases from V and 1 base from J, with 6 bases between. This CDR3 is 14 amino acids long. This CDR3 reads CASSLFQSGNTIYF. Here the CDR3 DNA reads TGTGCCAGCAGCTTATTCCAGTCTGGAAACACCATATATTTT.

V and J are TRBV19 and TRBJ2-5, with 8 bases matching TRBD1. V trimming: 5 bases; J trimming: 3 bases; junction bases outside the gene matches: 5. Germline V gene sequence: CDR1 LNHDA, CDR2 SQIVND (reference sequence). The CDR3 runs to 14 residues. CDR3 in DNA: TGTGCCAGTAGTGTGGCGGACAGGGAAGAGACCCAGTACTTC. This translates into CASSVADREETQYF. Looking up the rest from reference TRBV19 and TRBJ2-5 gives the full variable domain: DGGITQSPKYLFRKEGQNVTLSCEQNLNHDAMYWYRQDPGQGLRLIYYSQIVNDFQKGDIAEGYSVSREKKESFPLTVTSAQKNPTAFYLCASSVADREETQYFGPGTRLLVL.

Notes on this clonotype: Just one base apart from a much larger clone, this may be a read error. V and J are TRBV2 and TRBJ1-1, with 7 bases matching TRBD1. CDR1 is SNHLY and CDR2 is FYNNEI in the germline V gene. The length of the CDR3 is 13 residues. After removal of 3 bases from V and 4 bases from J, the junction contained 2 bases not matched to a gene. The DNA for the CDR3 is TGTGCCAGCAGTGAGGACAGGAGCACTGAAGCTTTCTTT. Protein product: CASSEDRSTEAFF.

The chain is built from TRBV20-1 and TRBJ2-7, with TRBD2 matching 7 bases. With V trimmed by 2 bases and J by 2 bases, 12 bases remained unmatched. The germline CDR1 and CDR2 sequences are DFQATT and SNEGSKA (reference sequence). The CDR3 consists of 16 residues. This CDR3 reads CSARFVPSGRTYEQYF. The CDR3 DNA is TGCAGTGCTAGATTCGTCCCTAGCGGAAGAACCTACGAGCAGTACTTC.

The table lists this clonotype with many counts. V gene TRBV30 combines with J gene TRBJ2-5, with 11 nucleotides matching TRBD1. Unmatched junction bases numbered 9, after V lost 4 bases and J lost 5 bases. Germline-derived CDR1 and CDR2 are GTSNPN and SVGIG (reference sequence). The CDR3 length is 15 residues. Here the CDR3 DNA reads TGTGCCTGGACTCCTCTGGACAGGGGGCGGGAGACCCAGTACTTC. It encodes CAWTPLDRGRETQYF.

This clonotype was counted at least ten times. V gene TRBV10-3 combines with J gene TRBJ1-1; the D is unclear. CDR1 ENHRY and CDR2 SYGVKD come from the germline V gene. The CDR3 extends over 13 amino acids. The V end was cut by 10 bases, the J end by 3 bases, with 15 bases between. DNA for the CDR3: TGTGCCACCTCCGTTGGCGGGGACACTGAAGCTTTCTTT. Its translation: CATSVGGDTEAFF.

This clonotype has only a few counts. The chain employs TRBV28 and TRBJ1-5; the match to TRBD1 covers 8 bases. This CDR3 has 13 amino acids. V lost 9 bases to trimming and J lost 1 base; unmatched junction nucleotides: 2. CDR1 and CDR2 (germline): MDHEN, SYDVKM. DNA of the CDR3: TGTGCCAGTCAGGGGGCAAGCAATCAGCCCCAGCATTTT. It codes for CASQGASNQPQHF. Combining the CDR3 with reference TRBV28 and TRBJ1-5 gives the whole variable domain DVKVTQSSRYLVKRTGEKVFLECVQDMDHENMFWYRQDPGLGLRLIYFSYDVKMKEKGDIPEGYSVSREKKERFSLILESASTNQTSMYLCASQGASNQPQHFGDGTRLSIL.

This clonotype has ten or more counts. The chain links TRBV20-1 to TRBJ1-1; D may be TRBD1 (6 bases). This CDR3 has 13 residues. Germline-derived CDR1 and CDR2 are DFQATT and SNEGSKA (reference sequence). V was pared by 6 bases and J by 3 bases, with 14 bases between. In nucleotides, the CDR3 is TGCAGTGCCCTCGGGACATCATACACTGAAGCTTTCTTT. Encoded protein: CSALGTSYTEAFF.

This chain uses TRBV5-8 with TRBJ2-5; 7 bases agree with TRBD1. CDR1 SGHTS and CDR2 YDEGEE come from the germline V gene. V trimming: 4 bases; J trimming: 4 bases; junction bases outside the gene matches: 4. CDR3 size: 13 residues. CDR3 sequence reads: CASSARQGETQYF. Written as DNA, the CDR3 is TGTGCCAGCAGCGCCCGACAGGGAGAGACCCAGTACTTC.

CDR3 coding DNA: TGTGCCACAGAACTACAAGGAAAATATGGCTATGGCTACACCTTC. This translates into CATELQGKYGYGYTF. The chain has TRBV6-1 and TRBJ1-2; D remains unclear. V dropped 10 bases and J dropped 4 bases, with 22 bases sitting between them. Germline CDR1 is MNHNS and CDR2 is SASEGT. This CDR3 has 15 amino acids.

This clonotype was detected many times. This sequence joins TRBV28 and TRBJ1-1; 7 bases are shared with TRBD1. With 4 bases clipped from V and 4 bases from J, the junction kept 12 bases outside the gene matches. Germline V gives CDR1 MDHEN, CDR2 SYDVKM. This CDR3 comprises 16 residues. CDR3 residues: CASSSTPQGGGTEAFF. The CDR3 nucleotides are TGTGCCAGCAGTTCAACCCCGCAGGGGGGCGGCACTGAAGCTTTCTTT.

The chain recombines TRBV27 with TRBJ2-7; no firm D call. This CDR3 region has 12 residues. V lost 2 bases and J 4 bases, leaving 6 bases between the germline ends. Germline V gene sequence: CDR1 MNHEY, CDR2 SMNVEV (reference sequence). Here the CDR3 reads CASSLNVYEQYF. DNA for the CDR3: TGTGCCAGCAGTTTAAACGTGTACGAGCAGTACTTC.

The chain combines TRBV6-2 or TRBV6-3 with TRBJ1-4; a weak D match, TRBD1 (5 bases). The germline V and J ends were trimmed by 5 bases and 8 bases, with 12 bases remaining between them. This CDR3 comprises 13 residues. Germline-derived CDR1 and CDR2 are MNHEY and SVGEGT. This CDR3 reads CASSPGRREKLFF. The CDR3 region has the DNA TGTGCCAGCAGTCCGGGACGCAGGGAAAAACTGTTTTTT.

This clonotype was observed a few times. The chain joins TRBV7-8 to TRBJ2-7; TRBD2 matches at 7 bases. The CDR3 consists of 16 residues. Looked up from germline, CDR1 is SGHVS and CDR2 is FQNEAQ. J gave up 7 bases and V 5 bases, and 17 bases lay outside the gene matches. CDR3: CASSGGGGELQWEQYF. The CDR3 DNA follows: TGTGCCAGCAGCGGGGGGGGGGGGGAGCTACAGTGGGAGCAGTACTTC.

As regards this clonotype: A much bigger clone sits one base away, suggesting this may be a read error. The chain is built from TRBV20-1 and TRBJ2-1; 10 nucleotides match TRBD2. The V gene end was trimmed by 4 bases and the J gene end by 13 bases; junction bases not matched to a gene: 16. Germline CDR1 and CDR2: DFQATT and SNEGSKA (reference sequence). The CDR3 is 15 residues long. This CDR3 reads CSANPGLAESRTQFF. The CDR3 DNA reads TGCAGTGCTAACCCCGGACTAGCGGAGTCGAGGACCCAGTTCTTC.

The J gene is TRBJ2-2, the V gene TRBV12-3 or TRBV12-4; 12 bases match TRBD2. V lost 5 bases and J lost 7; bases outside the gene matches: 5. This CDR3 is built from 15 residues. The CDR3 DNA reads as TGTGCCAGCAGTGAGACTAGCGGGAGCAACGGGGAGCTGTTTTTT. This gives the protein CASSETSGSNGELFF.

This clonotype appeared a few times. The rearrangement links TRBV12-5 to TRBJ2-6; possibly TRBD2 for D (7 bases). The CDR3 totals 17 residues. V was cut by 2 bases and J by 2 bases, with 13 bases left in between. Per the germline V gene, CDR1 is LGHNT and CDR2 is FRNRAP. The CDR3 loop reads CASGLNVGGPGANVLTF. CDR3 nucleotides: TGTGCTAGTGGTTTGAACGTGGGGGGGCCTGGGGCCAACGTCCTGACTTTC.

This clonotype was counted at least ten times. The chain recombines TRBV13 with TRBJ1-1, with D tentatively TRBD1 (6 bases). The germline V gene has CDR1 PRHDT and CDR2 FYEKMQ (reference sequence). Trimming shortened V by 5 bases and J by 5 bases, and 27 bases separated the two germline ends. This CDR3 region has 18 residues. CDR3 sequence reads: CASSQQGRGRESGTEAFF. CDR3 sequence (DNA): TGTGCCAGCAGCCAACAGGGTCGGGGGCGAGAGTCGGGTACTGAAGCTTTCTTT.